Listed below are T cell receptor beta chains from one sample, sequenced in a study of OX40 agonist ivuxolimab in advanced cancers. Assay: immunoSEQ multiplex PCR; the TCRdb copy retains only in-frame clones and omits some. Of about 69,000 clones in the sample, 91% were seen once. The material was CD4+ or CD8+ T cells sorted from blood, obtained in a trial of the OX40 agonist ivuxolimab. The receptors originated from an adult with an advanced solid tumor such as melanoma, head and neck, liver or kidney cancer. CDR3s include the opening cysteine and the closing phenylalanine or tryptophan. A D gene is named only where the DNA matches it firmly. Some rows have no size entry. The others give once, few or many, or a class for an expanded clone.

CDR3 DNA: TGTGCTAGTGGTTTGGAAGGACAAGCCGGGATTCGGGGCACTGAAGCTTTCTTT; CDR3 protein: CASGLEGQAGIRGTEAFF; clone size: .; V gene: TRBV12-5; D gene: .; J gene: TRBJ1-1
CDR3 DNA: TGCGCCAGCAGCCAAACCCCTAGCGCAGGAGGGTCCTACGAGCAGTACTTC; CDR3 protein: CASSQTPSAGGSYEQYF; clone size: .; V gene: TRBV4-3; D gene: .; J gene: TRBJ2-7
CDR3 DNA: TGTGCCAGCAGCTCTATACTAGCGGGGTCCTACAATGAGCAGTTCTTC; CDR3 protein: CASSSILAGSYNEQFF; clone size: .; V gene: TRBV11-2; D gene: TRBD2; J gene: TRBJ2-1
CDR3 DNA: TGTGCCAGCAGGGGGACAGCCGCTTCCTACGAGCAGTACTTC; CDR3 protein: CASRGTAASYEQYF; clone size: .; V gene: TRBV28; D gene: TRBD1; J gene: TRBJ2-7
CDR3 DNA: TGTGCCAGTAGTATTTACGTGGGGGGCGACTATGGCTACACCTTC; CDR3 protein: CASSIYVGGDYGYTF; clone size: once; V gene: TRBV19; D gene: .; J gene: TRBJ1-2
CDR3 DNA: TGCAGCGTCCCCTCGGAGAGATTCGAGCAGTTCTTC; CDR3 protein: CSVPSERFEQFF; clone size: .; V gene: TRBV29-1; D gene: .; J gene: TRBJ2-1
CDR3 DNA: TGCAGCGTTGAATCCCCAGGGGCGACTGGCGGCTACACCTTC; CDR3 protein: CSVESPGATGGYTF; clone size: .; V gene: TRBV29-1; D gene: .; J gene: TRBJ1-2
CDR3 DNA: TGCAGCGTTGGGGCAGACTACGAGCAGTACTTC; CDR3 protein: CSVGADYEQYF; clone size: .; V gene: TRBV29-1; D gene: .; J gene: TRBJ2-7
CDR3 DNA: TGTGCCAGCAGCTTAGGCCCCGGGACACTATACAATGAGCAGTTCTTC; CDR3 protein: CASSLGPGTLYNEQFF; clone size: .; V gene: TRBV7-9; D gene: .; J gene: TRBJ2-1
CDR3 DNA: TGTGCCAGCAGCTTAGGGGTCAGCGATGAGCAGTTCTTC; CDR3 protein: CASSLGVSDEQFF; clone size: few; V gene: TRBV13; D gene: .; J gene: TRBJ2-1
CDR3 DNA: TGTGCCAGCAGTTTGCTTGCGGGAGGTCGGAAGACCCAGTACTTC; CDR3 protein: CASSLLAGGRKTQYF; clone size: .; V gene: TRBV27; D gene: TRBD2; J gene: TRBJ2-5
CDR3 DNA: TGTGCCAGCAGCGCGAGCGGGCTCTCCTACGAGCAGTACTTC; CDR3 protein: CASSASGLSYEQYF; clone size: .; V gene: TRBV11-3; D gene: .; J gene: TRBJ2-7
CDR3 DNA: TGTGCCAGCAGTTTAACGGCCCGGGGTGAGCAGTTCTTC; CDR3 protein: CASSLTARGEQFF; clone size: .; V gene: TRBV28; D gene: .; J gene: TRBJ2-1
CDR3 DNA: TGTGCCAGCAGTTTATCGGAGGGTGGGTACGAGCAGTACTTC; CDR3 protein: CASSLSEGGYEQYF; clone size: .; V gene: TRBV27; D gene: .; J gene: TRBJ2-7
CDR3 DNA: TGTGCCAGCAGCTTAGTGTTACAGGGTATTGGGACCGGGGAGCTGTTTTTT; CDR3 protein: CASSLVLQGIGTGELFF; clone size: .; V gene: TRBV11-2; D gene: .; J gene: TRBJ2-2
CDR3 DNA: TGTGCCAGCAGCTTAGAGGACAGGGGAAACTACGAGCAGTACTTC; CDR3 protein: CASSLEDRGNYEQYF; clone size: .; V gene: TRBV7-9; D gene: TRBD1; J gene: TRBJ2-7
CDR3 DNA: TGTGCCAGCAGCTTGGAAGGCGGGGTCACGGATACGCAGTATTTT; CDR3 protein: CASSLEGGVTDTQYF; clone size: .; V gene: TRBV5-6; D gene: .; J gene: TRBJ2-3
CDR3 DNA: TGTGCCAGCAGCCTGGGGGGTCCAGATACCTACGAGCAGTACTTC; CDR3 protein: CASSLGGPDTYEQYF; clone size: .; V gene: TRBV5-5; D gene: .; J gene: TRBJ2-7
CDR3 DNA: TGCGCCAGCAGCTTGGGTGATAGCACAGATACGCAGTATTTT; CDR3 protein: CASSLGDSTDTQYF; clone size: .; V gene: TRBV5-1; D gene: .; J gene: TRBJ2-3
CDR3 DNA: TGTGCCAGCCCGGGCCCGGGAGGGCTCCACGGGGAGCTGTTTTTT; CDR3 protein: CASPGPGGLHGELFF; clone size: .; V gene: TRBV6-1; D gene: TRBD2; J gene: TRBJ2-2
CDR3 DNA: TGTGCCAGCAGCGTAGGGGTACAACTAAACCAAGAGACCCAGTACTTC; CDR3 protein: CASSVGVQLNQETQYF; clone size: once; V gene: TRBV9; D gene: .; J gene: TRBJ2-5
CDR3 DNA: TGTGCCAGCAGCTCTTCTAGCGGAGCTCAAAATGAGCAGTTCTTC; CDR3 protein: CASSSSSGAQNEQFF; clone size: .; V gene: TRBV13; D gene: TRBD2; J gene: TRBJ2-1
CDR3 DNA: TGTGCAAGTCGCTTACCCTCGGGGGAAACTAACACCGGGGAGCTGTTTTTT; CDR3 protein: CASRLPSGETNTGELFF; clone size: once; V gene: TRBV12-2; D gene: .; J gene: TRBJ2-2
CDR3 DNA: TGTGCCAGCCAGGCGGGGGTCGGTTACTCCTACGAGCAGTACTTC; CDR3 protein: CASQAGVGYSYEQYF; clone size: .; V gene: TRBV6-1; D gene: TRBD2; J gene: TRBJ2-7
CDR3 DNA: TGTGCCAGCAGCTTACTGGAAAGCCGGGGAGATACGCAGTATTTT; CDR3 protein: CASSLLESRGDTQYF; clone size: .; V gene: TRBV7-3; D gene: .; J gene: TRBJ2-3
CDR3 DNA: TGTGCCAGCAGCGTAGGGACGCTAGAATCCGTGAGGGGAAAACTGTTTTTT; CDR3 protein: CASSVGTLESVRGKLFF; clone size: .; V gene: TRBV7-8; D gene: .; J gene: TRBJ1-4
CDR3 DNA: TGTGCCAGCAGCTTTCAGACAGGGGGCAGGAACACTGAAGCTTTCTTT; CDR3 protein: CASSFQTGGRNTEAFF; clone size: few; V gene: TRBV7-3; D gene: TRBD1; J gene: TRBJ1-1
CDR3 DNA: TGTGCCAGCAGTTACGGAGCAGCGGGAGGGCCTAAGGTCCAGTACTTC; CDR3 protein: CASSYGAAGGPKVQYF; clone size: .; V gene: TRBV6-5; D gene: TRBD2; J gene: TRBJ2-7
CDR3 DNA: TGCGCCAGCAGCCAAGAGACGGGGACTAGCGGGATAGTCGGGGAGCTGTTTTTT; CDR3 protein: CASSQETGTSGIVGELFF; clone size: .; V gene: TRBV4-3; D gene: TRBD2; J gene: TRBJ2-2
CDR3 DNA: TGTGCCAGCAGCCCCGGCCATTACTATGGCTACACCTTC; CDR3 protein: CASSPGHYYGYTF; clone size: .; V gene: TRBV5-6; D gene: .; J gene: TRBJ1-2
CDR3 DNA: TGTGCCAGCAGCCCTGGGGAGGGCACTGAAGCTTTCTTT; CDR3 protein: CASSPGEGTEAFF; clone size: once; V gene: TRBV28; D gene: .; J gene: TRBJ1-1
CDR3 DNA: TGTGCCAGCTCTCCCAGCTACTCTGGGGCCAACGTCCTGACTTTC; CDR3 protein: CASSPSYSGANVLTF; clone size: .; V gene: TRBV18; D gene: .; J gene: TRBJ2-6
CDR3 DNA: TGTGCCAGCAGCGCCCGGACTAGCGGTTACAATGAGCAGTTCTTC; CDR3 protein: CASSARTSGYNEQFF; clone size: .; V gene: TRBV13; D gene: TRBD2; J gene: TRBJ2-1
CDR3 DNA: TGTGCCACCAGCAGAGATTCGTGGACAGGGGGCATCACCGGGGAGCTGTTTTTT; CDR3 protein: CATSRDSWTGGITGELFF; clone size: .; V gene: TRBV15; D gene: TRBD1; J gene: TRBJ2-2
CDR3 DNA: TGTGCCAGCAGCGCGTACAGGGGAGGCTACACCTTC; CDR3 protein: CASSAYRGGYTF; clone size: .; V gene: TRBV9; D gene: TRBD1; J gene: TRBJ1-2
CDR3 DNA: TGTGCCAGCAGTGGTGTCGGTTCACGGGGCACCGGGGAGCTGTTTTTT; CDR3 protein: CASSGVGSRGTGELFF; clone size: once; V gene: TRBV6-1; D gene: .; J gene: TRBJ2-2
CDR3 DNA: TGTGCCAGCAGCTTAGGTGGACCCCGCGGGCTACAGTACTTC; CDR3 protein: CASSLGGPRGLQYF; clone size: .; V gene: TRBV7-9; D gene: .; J gene: TRBJ2-7
CDR3 DNA: TGTGCCAGCAGTGAACAAGGGACTAGCGGGAAAGATACGCAGTATTTT; CDR3 protein: CASSEQGTSGKDTQYF; clone size: .; V gene: TRBV2; D gene: TRBD2; J gene: TRBJ2-3
CDR3 DNA: TGTGCCAGCAGTAGCACAAAGGAAGCTTTCTTT; CDR3 protein: CASSSTKEAFF; clone size: .; V gene: TRBV27; D gene: .; J gene: TRBJ1-1
CDR3 DNA: TGTGCCAGCAGTTTGGTTAGGTCAGATACGCAGTATTTT; CDR3 protein: CASSLVRSDTQYF; clone size: .; V gene: TRBV27; D gene: .; J gene: TRBJ2-3
CDR3 DNA: TGCGCCAGCAGCTTCAGCGGACGTGGGGTATACAATGAGCAGTTCTTC; CDR3 protein: CASSFSGRGVYNEQFF; clone size: .; V gene: TRBV5-1; D gene: .; J gene: TRBJ2-1
CDR3 DNA: TGCGCCAGCAGCCAAGATCGGGAGGGAACCTACGAGCAGTACTTC; CDR3 protein: CASSQDREGTYEQYF; clone size: .; V gene: TRBV4-3; D gene: TRBD2; J gene: TRBJ2-7
CDR3 DNA: TGTGCCAGCAGCTCTCGGACAGAAAATCAGCCCCAGCATTTT; CDR3 protein: CASSSRTENQPQHF; clone size: .; V gene: TRBV11-2; D gene: .; J gene: TRBJ1-5
CDR3 DNA: TGTGCCAGCAGCTTAGAGGGACAGGCAAACTCCTACGAGCAGTACTTC; CDR3 protein: CASSLEGQANSYEQYF; clone size: .; V gene: TRBV11-1; D gene: TRBD1; J gene: TRBJ2-7
CDR3 DNA: TGCGCCAGCAGCCTCTTCATACCCCCGGGGGGCGGGGAGCTGTTTTTT; CDR3 protein: CASSLFIPPGGGELFF; clone size: few; V gene: TRBV4-1; D gene: TRBD2; J gene: TRBJ2-2
CDR3 DNA: TGTGCCAGCATGGAGTCTCCCACGAGGTACAATGAGCAGTTCTTC; CDR3 protein: CASMESPTRYNEQFF; clone size: once; V gene: TRBV2; D gene: .; J gene: TRBJ2-1
CDR3 DNA: TGTGCCAGCAGCTTTACTAGCGGGACGCTGGAGACCCAGTACTTC; CDR3 protein: CASSFTSGTLETQYF; clone size: .; V gene: TRBV5-4; D gene: TRBD2; J gene: TRBJ2-5
CDR3 DNA: TGTGCCAGCAGGCTAGACAGATCCAACACCGGGGAGCTGTTTTTT; CDR3 protein: CASRLDRSNTGELFF; clone size: .; V gene: TRBV6-6; D gene: .; J gene: TRBJ2-2
CDR3 DNA: TGCGGGGACAGGCCGAATCTATATGGCTACACCTTC; CDR3 protein: CGDRPNLYGYTF; clone size: .; V gene: TRBV7-9; D gene: TRBD1; J gene: TRBJ1-2
CDR3 DNA: TGCGCCAGCAGCCAAGAGGGGGAGGGGCGCCGAGAGACCCAGTACTTC; CDR3 protein: CASSQEGEGRRETQYF; clone size: once; V gene: TRBV4-3; D gene: TRBD2; J gene: TRBJ2-5
CDR3 DNA: TGTGCCAGCAGCCCGATGACAGGGGGTCGGGGCTACACCTTC; CDR3 protein: CASSPMTGGRGYTF; clone size: .; V gene: TRBV5-6; D gene: TRBD1; J gene: TRBJ1-2
CDR3 DNA: TGTGCCAGCAGTCCCCTCTCGGGAGGCCGTGAGCAGTTCTTC; CDR3 protein: CASSPLSGGREQFF; clone size: once; V gene: TRBV6-1; D gene: TRBD2; J gene: TRBJ2-1
CDR3 DNA: TGTGCCAGCAGTTTTGGGACAGGGGTGTATTTT; CDR3 protein: CASSFGTGVYF; clone size: .; V gene: TRBV27; D gene: TRBD1; J gene: TRBJ2-3
CDR3 DNA: TGTGCAAGTCGCTTAGGTGTAAGCGGAAGGGTGCTGCTGACTGAAGCTTTCTTT; CDR3 protein: CASRLGVSGRVLLTEAFF; clone size: .; V gene: TRBV12-2; D gene: .; J gene: TRBJ1-1
CDR3 DNA: TGTGCCAGCAGTTTATCGAAAAGGACAGATACGCAGTATTTT; CDR3 protein: CASSLSKRTDTQYF; clone size: .; V gene: TRBV27; D gene: .; J gene: TRBJ2-3
CDR3 DNA: TGTGCCAGCAGTTTAATTCCGGCCTACGAGCAGTACTTC; CDR3 protein: CASSLIPAYEQYF; clone size: .; V gene: TRBV27; D gene: .; J gene: TRBJ2-7
CDR3 DNA: TGTGCCAGCAGCCCCAGTCCCGGGACAGGAGCCTATGGCTACACCTTC; CDR3 protein: CASSPSPGTGAYGYTF; clone size: .; V gene: TRBV7-9; D gene: TRBD1; J gene: TRBJ1-2
CDR3 DNA: TGCGCCAGCAGCCACGTTGGGACAGGCCTTCTGAACACTGAAGCTTTCTTT; CDR3 protein: CASSHVGTGLLNTEAFF; clone size: .; V gene: TRBV4-1; D gene: TRBD1; J gene: TRBJ1-1
CDR3 DNA: TGTGCCAGCAGTTACTCGACCGGGGGAAAACTGTTTTTT; CDR3 protein: CASSYSTGGKLFF; clone size: few; V gene: TRBV6-5; D gene: .; J gene: TRBJ1-4